This entry lists 15 T cell receptor beta chains sequenced from one sample in a study of blood T cells in healthy people across ages. The second PCR ran about 6 to 11 cycles with a sample-barcoded 5' primer and J-beta primers. TCRdb re-derived calls from the 5' RACE reads in MiXCR, one entry per CDR3 protein. The repertoire consists of 550,000 to 700,000 distinct CDR3 sequences, with about 26% occurring once and the leading ten covering approximately 17%. Sequenced input: blood. Receptors were obtained from a woman in her 70s in good health.

The chain is built from TRBV28 and TRBJ1-2; perhaps TRBD1 as D (5 bases). The V end was cut by 7 bases, the J end by 4 bases, with 7 bases between. The CDR3 is made up of 11 amino acids. CDR1 is MDHEN and CDR2 is SYDVKM in the germline V gene. CDR3 amino acids: CASTGPYGYTF. For the CDR3, the DNA is TGTGCCAGCACAGGGCCCTATGGCTACACCTTC.

The chain links TRBV11-2 to TRBJ1-2, with no clear D. Germline V lookup: CDR1 SGHAT, CDR2 FQNNGV. V dropped 1 base and J dropped 8 bases, with 20 bases sitting between them. CDR3 size: 16 residues. The CDR3 spells CASSLATTPAGGGYTF. The CDR3 nucleotides are TGTGCCAGCAGCTTAGCTACTACCCCCGCGGGAGGCGGCTACACCTTC.

A few counts support this clonotype. The chain couples TRBV7-2 to TRBJ2-1, with D perhaps matching TRBD1 (5 bases). There are 15 residues in the CDR3. V was shortened by 1 base and J by 4 bases, with 11 bases between the two germline ends. Germline loops: CDR1 SGHTA, CDR2 FQGNSA. DNA of the CDR3: TGTGCCAGCAGCTTAGTAGGGGCAGTTTACAATGAGCAGTTCTTC. Translation gives CASSLVGAVYNEQFF.

This rearrangement joins TRBV5-1 to TRBJ2-5, with D maybe TRBD1 (6 bases). The CDR3 covers 15 residues. V dropped 1 base and J dropped 5 bases, with 15 bases sitting between them. Germline-derived CDR1 and CDR2 are SGHRS and YFSETQ. CDR3 in amino acids: CASSLSATTGETQYF. In nucleotides, the CDR3 is TGCGCCAGCAGCTTGTCGGCAACAACAGGGGAGACCCAGTACTTC.

This clonotype came up a few times. The V and J genes are TRBV5-1 and TRBJ2-3; D is perhaps TRBD1 (7 bases). Germline loops: CDR1 SGHRS, CDR2 YFSETQ. This CDR3 contains 16 residues. V was cut by 0 bases and J by 6 bases, with 17 bases left in between. Here the CDR3 DNA reads TGCGCCAGCAGCTTGGGACTAGGGGGCCTCCTCGATACGCAGTATTTT. Its protein is CASSLGLGGLLDTQYF.

The chain employs TRBV7-9 and TRBJ1-1; no firm D call. Trimming left V 0 bases short and J 3 bases short, with 11 bases between. Germline V lookup: CDR1 SEHNR, CDR2 FQNEAQ (reference sequence). CDR3 length equals 15 residues. The CDR3 bases are TGTGCCAGCAGCTTAGCGGGTCCCTGGGACACTGAAGCTTTCTTT. This gives the protein CASSLAGPWDTEAFF.

The rearrangement uses TRBV27 and TRBJ1-2, with TRBD1 matching 7 bases. The trim removed 5 bases at V and 6 bases at J, leaving 6 bases unmatched. Germline CDR1 is MNHEY and CDR2 is SMNVEV (reference sequence). There are 13 residues in the CDR3. The CDR3 sequence: CASSLTTGNGYTF. CDR3 bases: TGTGCCAGCAGTCTGACGACAGGGAATGGCTACACCTTC.

This clonotype was detected a few times. The chain employs TRBV6-6 and TRBJ2-5; TRBD2 matches at 7 bases. The germline CDR1 and CDR2 sequences are MNHNY and SVGAGI (reference sequence). The J segment lost 5 bases and the V segment lost 0 bases, leaving 3 bases of the junction unmatched. The CDR3 runs to 14 residues. The CDR3 sequence: CASSYSGGVETQYF. DNA of the CDR3: TGTGCCAGCAGTTACTCTGGGGGGGTGGAGACCCAGTACTTC.

The V and J genes are TRBV20-1 and TRBJ2-2; 12 nucleotides agree with TRBD2. Germline loops: CDR1 DFQATT, CDR2 SNEGSKA (reference sequence). CDR3 length: 15 residues. V shed 2 bases, J shed 5 bases, and the junction held 3 bases outside the gene matches. The CDR3 DNA sequence: TGCAGTGCTAGACTAGCGGGGGGGCCTACCGGGGAGCTGTTTTTT. It is translated as CSARLAGGPTGELFF.

The chain joins TRBV29-1 to TRBJ2-1; 7 nucleotides line up with TRBD2. The CDR3 loop spans 15 amino acids. CDR1 is SQVTM, CDR2 ANQGSEA, per germline. Trimming cost V 1 base and J 7 bases; bases outside gene matches: 10. The CDR3 loop reads CSVEGGGEGLNEQFF. In nucleotides, the CDR3 is TGCAGCGTTGAAGGGGGGGGTGAGGGTTTGAATGAGCAGTTCTTC.

V usage is TRBV25-1 and J usage is TRBJ2-4; 7 nucleotides agree with TRBD1. Germline V gene data show CDR1 as MGHDK and CDR2 as SYGVNS. Losses at the gene ends were 6 bases for V and 1 base for J; bases not matched to a gene: 9. The CDR3 is 16 amino acids. The CDR3 DNA reads as TGTGCCAGCAGCGGGACACAGGGGTTTGCCAAAAACATTCAGTACTTC. It yields the protein CASSGTQGFAKNIQYF.

The rearrangement uses TRBV7-2 and TRBJ1-6, with D tentatively TRBD1 (6 bases). In germline, CDR1 is SGHTA, CDR2 FQGNSA. V lost 5 bases and J 4 bases, leaving 21 bases between the germline ends. The CDR3 covers 18 residues. DNA of the CDR3: TGTGCCAGCAGCAGGGGGGCCAGGACACCTCGATATAATTCACCCCTCCACTTT. Protein sequence: CASSRGARTPRYNSPLHF. Full variable domain (outside the CDR3, taken from reference TRBV7-2 and TRBJ1-6): GAGVSQSPSNKVTEKGKDVELRCDPISGHTALYWYRQSLGQGLEFLIYFQGNSAPDKSGLPSDRFSAERTGGSVSTLTIQRTQQEDSAVYLCASSRGARTPRYNSPLHFGNGTRLTVT.

The chain combines TRBV7-2 with TRBJ2-5; D remains ambiguous. This CDR3 has 15 residues. Trimming stripped 3 bases from V and 4 bases from J, with 15 bases between. The germline CDR1 and CDR2 sequences are SGHTA and FQGNSA. The CDR3 loop reads CASSLFLRRGETQYF. The CDR3 bases are TGTGCCAGCAGCTTGTTTCTAAGGCGTGGAGAGACCCAGTACTTC. The variable domain in full, with the rest retrieved from reference TRBV7-2 and TRBJ2-5, is GAGVSQSPSNKVTEKGKDVELRCDPISGHTALYWYRQSLGQGLEFLIYFQGNSAPDKSGLPSDRFSAERTGGSVSTLTIQRTQQEDSAVYLCASSLFLRRGETQYFGPGTRLLVL.

The gene calls are TRBV12-3 or TRBV12-4 and TRBJ1-6; TRBD1 aligns across 7 bases. CDR3 length: 14 residues. With V trimmed by 3 bases and J by 7 bases, 3 bases remained unmatched. The CDR3 spells CASSLAQGNSPLHF. The CDR3 nucleotides read TGTGCCAGCAGTTTGGCACAGGGGAATTCACCCCTCCACTTT.

This clonotype occurred a few times. The V call is TRBV9, the J call TRBJ2-1; D is possibly TRBD2 (5 bases). Germline CDR1 reads SGDLS; CDR2 reads YYNGEE. V was shortened by 4 bases and J by 8 bases, with 19 bases between the two germline ends. This CDR3 is built from 15 residues. CDR3: CASSPRTGSGDEQFF. The CDR3 DNA sequence: TGTGCCAGCAGCCCACGGACGGGGTCCGGGGATGAGCAGTTCTTC. Full variable domain (rest looked up from reference TRBV9 and TRBJ2-1): DSGVTQTPKHLITATGQRVTLRCSPRSGDLSVYWYQQSLDQGLQFLIQYYNGEERAKGNILERFSAQQFPDLHSELNLSSLELGDSALYFCASSPRTGSGDEQFFGPGTRLTVL.